What follows are 19 T cell receptor beta chains derived from one specimen sequenced in a study of T cells in localized non-small cell lung cancer. Measured with immunoSEQ multiplex PCR; TCRdb has only the in-frame clones, and not every one. The repertoire holds 75,000 to 80,000 clones, with around 82% as singletons. The sequencing used peripheral blood, collected before any cancer treatment. The receptors shown here come from a female donor of 60 years or more with stage I lung adenocarcinoma.

V gene TRBV4-3 combines with J gene TRBJ2-1, with D perhaps matching TRBD2 (6 bases). Trimming removed 5 bases from V and 6 bases from J, with 11 bases in between. The CDR3 length is 13 residues. CDR1 is LGHNA and CDR2 is YSLEER in the germline V gene. The CDR3 loop is CASSVRTINEQFF. The CDR3 nucleotides are TGCGCCAGCAGCGTTAGGACTATCAATGAGCAGTTCTTC.

V is TRBV19 and J is TRBJ1-1; the D gene is possibly TRBD1 (5 bases). The CDR3 spans 16 residues. CDR1 is LNHDA, CDR2 SQIVND, per germline (reference sequence). Trimming stripped 6 bases from V and 0 bases from J, with 17 bases between. Here the CDR3 reads CASRRRTGAMNTEAFF. For the CDR3, the DNA is TGTGCCAGTAGGCGCCGGACTGGGGCGATGAACACTGAAGCTTTCTTT.

The genes are TRBV27 and TRBJ2-1; D is ambiguous. CDR3 length: 12 residues. Germline values: CDR1 MNHEY, CDR2 SMNVEV (reference sequence). Trimming shortened V by 6 bases and J by 2 bases, and 5 bases separated the two germline ends. CDR3 amino acids: CASSEPYNEQFF. CDR3 in DNA: TGTGCCAGCAGCGAGCCCTACAATGAGCAGTTCTTC.

The gene calls are TRBV14 and TRBJ2-1; D is unclear. CDR3 length: 11 residues. The V end was cut by 2 bases, the J end by 7 bases, with 3 bases between. Germline values: CDR1 SGHDN, CDR2 FVKESK. The CDR3 DNA reads as TGTGCCAGCAGCCAATTTAATGAGCAGTTCTTC. Protein sequence: CASSQFNEQFF.

The chain uses TRBV12-5 and TRBJ2-5; TRBD1 is a possible D gene (6 bases). The CDR3 sequence is 19 residues long. Germline V gives CDR1 LGHNT, CDR2 FRNRAP. V lost 4 bases and J 4 bases, leaving 28 bases between the germline ends. The CDR3 loop reads CASGSPPPVDRWDRETQYF. Here the CDR3 DNA reads TGTGCTAGTGGTTCACCCCCCCCCGTGGACAGATGGGATCGAGAGACCCAGTACTTC.

This clone showed up just a few times. The chain joins TRBV2 to TRBJ1-1; D is undetermined. This CDR3 comprises 13 residues. The V gene lost 4 bases and the J gene lost 0 bases, with 6 bases spanning the gap. Per germline, CDR1 SNHLY and CDR2 FYNNEI. The CDR3 sequence is CASSGSLNTEAFF. CDR3 nucleotide sequence: TGTGCCAGCAGTGGGTCGCTGAACACTGAAGCTTTCTTT.

This rearrangement joins TRBV15 to TRBJ2-5; a weak D match, TRBD2 (5 bases). The V gene lost 0 bases and the J gene lost 4 bases, with 15 bases spanning the gap. The CDR3 totals 16 residues. Germline V gene sequence: CDR1 LNHNV, CDR2 YYDKDF (reference sequence). The CDR3 DNA reads TGTGCCACCAGCAGAGATCAACGGAAACTAGGAGAGACCCAGTACTTC. Residues: CATSRDQRKLGETQYF.

The rearrangement uses TRBV5-1 and TRBJ1-1; the D gene is possibly TRBD1 (6 bases). The V gene lost 4 bases and the J gene lost 3 bases, with 22 bases spanning the gap. Germline V gene sequence: CDR1 SGHRS, CDR2 YFSETQ. CDR3 length equals 17 residues. CDR3 loop: CASSPSRGAAGYTEAFF. The CDR3 bases are TGCGCCAGCAGCCCCTCCCGGGGGGCGGCCGGTTACACTGAAGCTTTCTTT.

The chain links TRBV19 to TRBJ1-4; D is unresolved. V lost 5 bases and J 7 bases, leaving 11 bases between the germline ends. Germline V gene data show CDR1 as LNHDA and CDR2 as SQIVND (reference sequence). The CDR3 sequence is 13 residues long. Here the CDR3 DNA reads TGTGCCAGTAGTGACATCCTAACTGAAAAACTGTTTTTT. It yields the protein CASSDILTEKLFF.

The V call is TRBV19, the J call TRBJ1-4; tentative D call: TRBD1 (5 bases). This CDR3 contains 13 residues. V dropped 7 bases and J dropped 4 bases, with 10 bases sitting between them. Germline V CDR1 and CDR2: LNHDA, SQIVND (reference sequence). CDR3 sequence: CASTGNFNEKLFF. CDR3 DNA: TGTGCCAGTACAGGGAACTTTAATGAAAAACTGTTTTTT.

This clone was seen more than once but under ten times. The chain employs TRBV6-5 and TRBJ1-1; unclear D gene. The V and J ends lost 6 bases and 5 bases respectively, with 7 bases between them. CDR1 is MNHEY and CDR2 is SVGAGI in the germline V gene. This CDR3 has 11 residues. The CDR3 DNA reads as TGTGCCAGCAGGGGAGGAACTGAAGCTTTCTTT. Its translation is CASRGGTEAFF.

The CDR3 sequence is CASSLAGGARNSPLHF. Written as DNA, the CDR3 is TGTGCCAGCAGCTTGGCGGGCGGGGCGCGTAATTCACCCCTCCACTTT. This chain links TRBV5-6 with TRBJ1-6; a possible D gene is TRBD1 (5 bases). The V gene lost 0 bases and the J gene lost 6 bases, with 13 bases spanning the gap. The CDR3 is 16 residues long. Germline-derived CDR1 and CDR2 are SGHDT and YYEEEE.

This CDR3 is CASSLAGTISGNTIYF. DNA of the CDR3: TGTGCCAGCAGCCTTGCGGGTACTATCTCTGGAAACACCATATATTTT. V usage is TRBV11-2 and J usage is TRBJ1-3, with D unclear. This CDR3 has 16 residues. V was shortened by 5 bases and J by 0 bases, with 14 bases between the two germline ends. Germline V gene data show CDR1 as SGHAT and CDR2 as FQNNGV.

The chain is built from TRBV9 and TRBJ1-1, with D possibly TRBD1 on 5 matching bases. Per the germline V gene, CDR1 is SGDLS and CDR2 is YYNGEE. CDR3 length: 15 residues. V was cut by 0 bases and J by 5 bases, with 14 bases left in between. The CDR3 bases are TGTGCCAGCAGCGTAGGCAGGGTAGTAACGACTGAAGCTTTCTTT. It yields the protein CASSVGRVVTTEAFF.

This chain links TRBV6-5 with TRBJ2-2; D call uncertain. The CDR3 is 15 amino acids. V lost 1 base and J lost 0, with 6 bases in between. Germline-derived CDR1 and CDR2 are MNHEY and SVGAGI. The CDR3 sequence: CASSYWGPNTGELFF. For the CDR3, the DNA is TGTGCCAGCAGTTACTGGGGTCCGAACACCGGGGAGCTGTTTTTT.

The DNA for the CDR3 is TGTGCCAGCAGCTTACACAGAGCCTCCTACGAGCAGTACTTC. It specifies CASSLHRASYEQYF. J is TRBJ2-7 and V is TRBV11-2, with D uncertain. Trimming pared 2 bases from V and 0 bases from J, leaving 8 bases between. Germline CDR1 reads SGHAT; CDR2 reads FQNNGV. This CDR3 contains 14 residues.

The CDR3 region is CASSFSGSNQPQHF. CDR3 nucleotides: TGTGCCAGCAGCTTCTCTGGGAGCAATCAGCCCCAGCATTTT. The J gene is TRBJ1-5, the V gene TRBV11-2; D is undetermined. The germline CDR1 and CDR2 sequences are SGHAT and FQNNGV. The CDR3 contains 14 residues. Trimming left V 3 bases short and J 1 base short, with 7 bases between.

This clone came up once. The chain carries TRBV4-3 and TRBJ2-1; 10 bases match TRBD2. The V segment lost 1 base and the J segment 9 bases; nucleotides outside the gene matches: 9. The CDR3 length is 16 residues. Germline V CDR1 and CDR2: LGHNA, YSLEER. DNA for the CDR3: TGCGCCAGCAGCCAAGTAGCAGCGGGAGGGCTCGGTGAGCAGTTCTTC. This encodes CASSQVAAGGLGEQFF.

The rearrangement uses TRBV30 and TRBJ2-3, with 9 bases aligning to TRBD2. The length of the CDR3 is 14 residues. Germline V CDR1 and CDR2: GTSNPN, SVGIG (reference sequence). Losses at the gene ends were 2 bases for V and 3 bases for J; bases not matched to a gene: 3. CDR3 loop: CAWSWSGGTDTQYF. CDR3 sequence (DNA): TGTGCCTGGAGTTGGAGCGGGGGGACAGATACGCAGTATTTT.